This T cell receptor (beta chain) was obtained from a study of graft-versus-host responses after intestinal transplantation. As to this clone: Its antigen is still unknown.

Using immunoSEQ multiplex PCR, the repertoire was profiled, and TCRdb retains in-frame clones only, with some absent. The table has approximately 97,000 clones, around 91% seen once; the top ten hold over 0.15%. Germline V lookup: CDR1 MDHEN, CDR2 SYDVKM. V lost 5 bases to trimming and J lost 2 bases; unmatched junction nucleotides: 3. The CDR3 runs 14 residues. Specimen: unstimulated CD4+ T cells sorted from spleen or lymph node cells, collected before transplant. The TCR comes from a human donor who was the organ donor for an intestinal transplant. The chain recombines TRBV28 with TRBJ2-3; TRBD1 aligns across 8 bases. CDR3 coding DNA: TGTGCCAGCAGTGCGGGACAGGCCACAGATACGCAGTATTTT. Residues: CASSAGQATDTQYF.